The clone carrying this TCR beta chain was observed at least ten times. For repertoire sequencing, the TCR beta CDR3 regions were amplified from RNA transcripts. HTBI primers primed a first-round RT-PCR, and a second-round multiplex PCR followed. TCRdb processed the multiplex PCR reads anew with MiXCR; each CDR3 protein has one entry. The sample contains under 400,000 distinct CDR3 sequences, roughly a sixth of which appear only once. These data belong to a study of Graves' ophthalmopathy and Graves' hyperthyroidism. The germline CDR1 and CDR2 sequences are DFQATT and SNEGSKA (reference sequence). Trimming took 5 bases from V and 1 from J; bases not matched to a gene: 2. The CDR3 loop spans 13 amino acids.

The TCR comes from an adult man with Graves' ophthalmopathy. V and J are TRBV20-1 and TRBJ2-5; 9 positions agree with TRBD2. The specimen sequenced was peripheral blood. The DNA of the CDR3 is TGCAGTGCTCGGACTAGCGCCCAAGAGACCCAGTACTTC. Residues: CSARTSAQETQYF.